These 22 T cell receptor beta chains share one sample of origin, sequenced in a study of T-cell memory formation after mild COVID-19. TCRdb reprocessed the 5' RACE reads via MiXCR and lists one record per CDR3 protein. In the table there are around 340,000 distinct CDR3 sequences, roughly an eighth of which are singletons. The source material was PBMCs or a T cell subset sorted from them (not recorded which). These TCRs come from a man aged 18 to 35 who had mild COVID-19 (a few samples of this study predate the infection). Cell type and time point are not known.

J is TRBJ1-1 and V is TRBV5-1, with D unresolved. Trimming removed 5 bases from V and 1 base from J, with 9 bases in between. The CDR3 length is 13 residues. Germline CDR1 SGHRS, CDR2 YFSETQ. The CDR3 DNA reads TGCGCCAGCAGTTTCCCAGAGAACACTGAAGCTTTCTTT. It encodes CASSFPENTEAFF.

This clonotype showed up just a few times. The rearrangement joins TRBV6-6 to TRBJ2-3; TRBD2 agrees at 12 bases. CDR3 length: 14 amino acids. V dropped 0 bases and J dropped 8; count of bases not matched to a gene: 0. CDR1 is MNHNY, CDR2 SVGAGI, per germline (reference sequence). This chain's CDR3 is CASSYSTSGGTQYF. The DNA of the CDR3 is TGTGCCAGCAGTTACTCGACTAGCGGGGGTACGCAGTATTTT.

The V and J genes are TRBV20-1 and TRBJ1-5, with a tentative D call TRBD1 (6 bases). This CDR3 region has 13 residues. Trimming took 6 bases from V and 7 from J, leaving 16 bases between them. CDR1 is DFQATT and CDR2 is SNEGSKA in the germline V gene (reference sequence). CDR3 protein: CSAWGALEQPQHF. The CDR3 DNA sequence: TGCAGTGCCTGGGGGGCGTTGGAACAGCCCCAGCATTTT.

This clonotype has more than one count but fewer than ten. CDR3 in DNA: TGTGCCAGCAGCTTACCGTCAAGGCTAGATACGCAGTATTTT. This sequence encodes CASSLPSRLDTQYF. V gene TRBV7-2 combines with J gene TRBJ2-3; D uncertain. The V end was cut by 2 bases, the J end by 5 bases, with 11 bases between. The CDR3 is 14 residues long. Germline-derived CDR1 and CDR2 are SGHTA and FQGNSA.

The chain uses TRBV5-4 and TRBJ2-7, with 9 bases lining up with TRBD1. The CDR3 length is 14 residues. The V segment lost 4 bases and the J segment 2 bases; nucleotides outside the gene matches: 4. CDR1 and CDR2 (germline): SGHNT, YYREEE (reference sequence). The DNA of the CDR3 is TGTGCCAGCAGCCCGGACAGGGGCACCTACGAGCAGTACGTC. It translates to CASSPDRGTYEQYV.

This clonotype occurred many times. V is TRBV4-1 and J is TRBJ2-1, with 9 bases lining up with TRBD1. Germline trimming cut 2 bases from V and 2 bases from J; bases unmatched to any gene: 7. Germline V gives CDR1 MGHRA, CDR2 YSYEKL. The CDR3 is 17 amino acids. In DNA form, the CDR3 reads TGCGCCAGCAGCCAACCCCGCCACAGGGGGCCCTACAATGAGCAGTTCTTC. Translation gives CASSQPRHRGPYNEQFF.

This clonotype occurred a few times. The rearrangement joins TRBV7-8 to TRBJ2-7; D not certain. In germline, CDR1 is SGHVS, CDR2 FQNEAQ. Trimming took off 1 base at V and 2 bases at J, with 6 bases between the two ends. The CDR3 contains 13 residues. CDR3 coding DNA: TGTGCCAGCAGCTTAGAGGTACCCTACGAGCAGTACTTC. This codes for CASSLEVPYEQYF.

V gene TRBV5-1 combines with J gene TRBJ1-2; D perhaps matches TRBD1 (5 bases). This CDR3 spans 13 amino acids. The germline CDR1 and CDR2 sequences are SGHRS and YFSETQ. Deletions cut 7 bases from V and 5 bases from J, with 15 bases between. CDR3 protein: CASAQGGLYGYTF. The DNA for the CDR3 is TGCGCCAGCGCCCAGGGTGGGTTATATGGCTACACCTTC. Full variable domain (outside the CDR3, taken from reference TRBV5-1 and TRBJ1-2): KAGVTQTPRYLIKTRGQQVTLSCSPISGHRSVSWYQQTPGQGLQFLFEYFSETQRNKGNFPGRFSGRQFSNSRSEMNVSTLELGDSALYLCASAQGGLYGYTFGSGTRLTVV.

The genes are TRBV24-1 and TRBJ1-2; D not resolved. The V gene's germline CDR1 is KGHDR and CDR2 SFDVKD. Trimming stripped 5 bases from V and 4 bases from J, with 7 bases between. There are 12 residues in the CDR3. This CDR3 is CATSVGSYGYTF. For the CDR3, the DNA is TGTGCCACCAGTGTCGGTAGCTATGGCTACACCTTC.

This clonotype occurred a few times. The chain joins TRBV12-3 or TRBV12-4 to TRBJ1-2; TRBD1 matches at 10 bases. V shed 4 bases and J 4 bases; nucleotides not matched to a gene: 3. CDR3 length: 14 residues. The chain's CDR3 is CASSWTGGGYGYTF. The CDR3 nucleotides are TGTGCCAGCAGTTGGACAGGGGGGGGCTATGGCTACACCTTC.

This chain's CDR3 is CASSQGGYTNEKLFF. The CDR3, as DNA: TGCGCCAGCAGCCAGGGGGGGTATACTAATGAAAAACTGTTTTTT. The chain links TRBV4-3 to TRBJ1-4; tentatively, D is TRBD1 (5 bases). V dropped 3 bases and J dropped 2 bases, with 10 bases sitting between them. The germline V gene encodes CDR1 LGHNA and CDR2 YSLEER. The CDR3 length is 15 residues.

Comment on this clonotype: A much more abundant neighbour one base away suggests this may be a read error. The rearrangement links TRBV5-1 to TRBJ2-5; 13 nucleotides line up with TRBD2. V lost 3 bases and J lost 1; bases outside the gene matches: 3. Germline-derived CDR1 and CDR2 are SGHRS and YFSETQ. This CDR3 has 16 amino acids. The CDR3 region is CASSSGTSGAQETQYF. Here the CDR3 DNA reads TGCGCCAGCAGCTCCGGGACTAGCGGGGCCCAAGAGACCCAGTACTTC.

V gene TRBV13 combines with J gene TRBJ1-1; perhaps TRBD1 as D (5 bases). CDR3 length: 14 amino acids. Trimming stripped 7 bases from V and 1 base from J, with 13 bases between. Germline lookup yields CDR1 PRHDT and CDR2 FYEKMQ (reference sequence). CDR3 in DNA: TGTGCCAGCACGAGGGGCAGGCCGAACACTGAAGCTTTCTTT. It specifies CASTRGRPNTEAFF.

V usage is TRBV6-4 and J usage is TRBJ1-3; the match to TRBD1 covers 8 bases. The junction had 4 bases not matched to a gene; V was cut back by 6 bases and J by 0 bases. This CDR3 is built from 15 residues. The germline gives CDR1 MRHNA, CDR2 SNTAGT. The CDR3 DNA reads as TGTGCCAGCAGAAGACAGGGGATCTCTGGAAACACCATATATTTT. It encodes CASRRQGISGNTIYF.

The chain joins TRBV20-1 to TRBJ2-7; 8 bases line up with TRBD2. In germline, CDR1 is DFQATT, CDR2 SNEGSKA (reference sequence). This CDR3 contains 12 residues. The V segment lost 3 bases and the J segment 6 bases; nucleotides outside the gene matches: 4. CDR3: CSARVAGGEQYV. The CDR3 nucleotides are TGCAGTGCTAGGGTGGCGGGGGGCGAGCAGTACGTC.

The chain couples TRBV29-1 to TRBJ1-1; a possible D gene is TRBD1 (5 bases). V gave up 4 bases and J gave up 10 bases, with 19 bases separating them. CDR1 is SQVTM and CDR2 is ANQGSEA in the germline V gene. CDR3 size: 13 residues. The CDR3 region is CSVGERGAGGAFF. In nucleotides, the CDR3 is TGCAGCGTTGGAGAGCGCGGAGCCGGGGGAGCTTTCTTT.

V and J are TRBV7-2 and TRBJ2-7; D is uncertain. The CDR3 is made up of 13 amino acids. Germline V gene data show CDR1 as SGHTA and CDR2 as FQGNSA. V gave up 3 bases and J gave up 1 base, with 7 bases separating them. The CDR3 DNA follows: TGTGCCAGCAGCTTGTACCAGTCCTACGAGCAGTACTTC. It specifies CASSLYQSYEQYF.

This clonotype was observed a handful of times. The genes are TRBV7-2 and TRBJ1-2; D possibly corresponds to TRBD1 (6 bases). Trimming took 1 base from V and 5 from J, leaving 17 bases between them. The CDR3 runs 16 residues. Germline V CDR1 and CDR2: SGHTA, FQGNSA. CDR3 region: CASSLEGGRPFYGYTF. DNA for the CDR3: TGTGCCAGCAGCTTAGAGGGGGGCAGGCCATTTTATGGCTACACCTTC.

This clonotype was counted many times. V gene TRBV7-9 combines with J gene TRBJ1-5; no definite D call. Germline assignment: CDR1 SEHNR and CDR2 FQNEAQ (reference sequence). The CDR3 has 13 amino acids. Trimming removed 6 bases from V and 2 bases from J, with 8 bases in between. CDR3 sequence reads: CASSNPGNQPQHF. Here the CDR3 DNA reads TGTGCCAGCAGTAATCCGGGCAATCAGCCCCAGCATTTT.

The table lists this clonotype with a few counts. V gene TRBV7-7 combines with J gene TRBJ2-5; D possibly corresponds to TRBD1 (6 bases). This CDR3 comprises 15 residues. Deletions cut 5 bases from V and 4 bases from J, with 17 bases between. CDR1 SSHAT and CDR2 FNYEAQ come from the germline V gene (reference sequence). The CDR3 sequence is CASSLVGTRGETQYF. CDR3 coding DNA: TGTGCCAGCAGCCTTGTGGGGACCAGGGGAGAGACCCAGTACTTC.

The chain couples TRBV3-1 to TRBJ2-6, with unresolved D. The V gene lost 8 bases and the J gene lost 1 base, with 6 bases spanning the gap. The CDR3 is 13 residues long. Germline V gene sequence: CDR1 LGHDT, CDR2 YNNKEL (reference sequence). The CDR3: CASAVSGANVLTF. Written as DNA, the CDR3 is TGTGCCAGCGCCGTTTCTGGGGCCAACGTCCTGACTTTC.

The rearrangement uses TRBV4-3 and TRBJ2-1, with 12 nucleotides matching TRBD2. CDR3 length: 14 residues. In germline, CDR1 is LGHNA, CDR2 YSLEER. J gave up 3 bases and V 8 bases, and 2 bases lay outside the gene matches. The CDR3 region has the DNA TGCGCCAGCGGACTAGCGGGGTTCTACAATGAGCAGTTCTTC. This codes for CASGLAGFYNEQFF.